This TCR beta chain appears in the sequencing data of a study of CXCR3-negative and CXCR3-positive naive CD8 T cells. Study-level background: Sequencing gave about 135 million TRB reads overall, about 1.5 +/- 0.3 million per library.

Germline CDR1 LGHNA, CDR2 YSLEER. The CDR3 has 14 amino acids. Each TRB cDNA library was prepared by 5' RACE (with UMI labels). TCRdb reprocessed the 5' RACE reads, keeping one entry per CDR3 protein, no DNA. The listing records some 53,000 distinct CDR3 sequences. Study-wide points: In CXCR3-positive naive cells, the TRB CDR3s were more hydrophobic than in CXCR3-negative naive cells. PBMCs showed partially decreased CXCR3 expression after cryopreservation, and most assays used fresh PBMCs.

About this clonotype: Its antigen is unknown.

The source of this sequence is a human donor in good health. Some clones in this sample may be carry-over from other donors' samples. V and J are TRBV4-3 and TRBJ1-1. Source material: naive CXCR3+ CD8+ T cells from blood. Documented subset: CD45RO-CCR7+CD27+CD95- naive CD8+ T cells expressing CXCR3 (TNR3+). The CDR3 reads CASSPTRQYTEAFF.